This T cell receptor (beta chain) derives from a study of blood T cells in healthy people across ages. Each sample gave at least 6 million isolated PBMCs. Total RNA extracted from each sample amounted to at least 6 micrograms. In its sample, this clonotype was seen a few times. Its antigen is currently unknown. General study findings and limits: Donor CMV status, an unknown factor, possibly confounded changes in expanded clonotypes. It was not possible, with unsorted PBMCs, to conclusively compare naive and antigen-experienced cells.

Alongside a J-beta primer mix, a sample-barcoded 5' primer served in a second PCR lasting about 6 to 11 cycles. TCRdb re-analysed the 5' RACE reads in MiXCR, keeping a single row per CDR3 protein. In the table there are 1.5 million to 2 million distinct CDR3 sequences, approximately 39% of which are singletons. The CDR3 consists of 17 residues. V lost 6 bases and J lost 9; bases outside the gene matches: 23. Germline values: CDR1 DFQATT, CDR2 SNEGSKA (reference sequence). The sequencing input was blood. The chain carries TRBV20-1 and TRBJ1-5; 7 bases match TRBD1. This sequence was found in a human donor in good health. The CDR3 loop is CSAVKTGVEDVGRPQHF. In DNA form, the CDR3 reads TGCAGTGCCGTAAAAACAGGGGTCGAGGATGTTGGTAGGCCCCAGCATTTT.